Shown below are 8 T cell receptor beta chains from a single sample sequenced in a study of cytomegalovirus exposure and HLA in healthy donors. 60 Vbeta and 13 Jbeta primers were used in PCR. Here immunoSEQ multiplex PCR was the method, and the copy in TCRdb shows in-frame clones only, minus some. The sample carries 190,000 or so clones, roughly 78% recorded once. The material sequenced was PBMCs. Receptors originate from a boy aged 10-17 years in good health and CMV-seronegative.

This chain joins TRBV9 and TRBJ2-7; TRBD2 agrees at 8 bases. Germline CDR1 reads SGDLS; CDR2 reads YYNGEE. V lost 4 bases, J lost 2 bases, and 5 bases stayed unmatched. The CDR3 extends over 14 amino acids. CDR3 nucleotides: TGTGCCAGCAGCCCGGGACTAGGTCCCTACGAGCAGTACTTC. Its translation is CASSPGLGPYEQYF.

This clone was counted between two and nine times. The chain has TRBV19 and TRBJ2-4; 9 nucleotides match TRBD2. This CDR3 comprises 17 residues. Germline V CDR1 and CDR2: LNHDA, SQIVND (reference sequence). The ends lost 0 bases at V and 4 bases at J; junction bases unmatched: 7. The CDR3 region has the DNA TGTGCCAGTAGTATAGATCCCCCTAGCGGGGTGAAAAACATTCAGTACTTC. This translates into CASSIDPPSGVKNIQYF.

This clone occurred a few times. The V gene is TRBV19, the J gene TRBJ1-2, with D possibly matching TRBD1 (5 bases). Per germline, CDR1 LNHDA and CDR2 SQIVND (reference sequence). The CDR3 sequence is 14 residues long. The germline V and J ends were trimmed by 3 bases and 2 bases, with 10 bases remaining between them. The CDR3 DNA reads as TGTGCCAGTAGTATTAGGGGTTCGAACTATGGCTACACCTTC. Amino acids: CASSIRGSNYGYTF.

The chain is built from TRBV20-1 and TRBJ2-7; D gene uncertain. Germline-derived CDR1 and CDR2 are DFQATT and SNEGSKA (reference sequence). The V and J ends lost 3 bases and 4 bases respectively, with 7 bases between them. The CDR3 is 11 residues long. CDR3 DNA sequence: TGCAGTGCTAGGACAACTTACGAGCAGTACTTC. This translates into CSARTTYEQYF.

The chain links TRBV10-3 to TRBJ2-7; TRBD1 is a possible D gene (6 bases). V was cut by 3 bases and J by 2 bases, with 11 bases left in between. The CDR3 consists of 14 residues. Germline CDR1 is ENHRY and CDR2 is SYGVKD. The CDR3 sequence: CAISDERTAYEQYF. For the CDR3, the DNA is TGTGCCATCAGTGATGAGCGGACAGCCTACGAGCAGTACTTC.

The count of this clone is one. The chain recombines TRBV21-1 with TRBJ1-5; the D call of TRBD1 is as the table states it, not checked on the DNA. TRBV21-1 is classified as a pseudogene. The CDR3 length is 18 residues. CDR3 in DNA: TGTGCCAGCAGCAAAGAAAGGGCAGGGAATTATAGCAATCAGCCCCAGCATTTT. It specifies CASSKERAGNYSNQPQHF.

The chain is built from TRBV9 and TRBJ1-2, with TRBD1 as a possible D gene (5 bases). The CDR3 contains 14 residues. Deletions cut 2 bases from V and 5 bases from J, with 13 bases between. Germline CDR1 SGDLS, CDR2 YYNGEE. The DNA of the CDR3 is TGTGCCAGCAGCGTGGGGGGATCTGCTTATGGCTACACCTTC. Its translation: CASSVGGSAYGYTF. Looking up the rest from reference TRBV9 and TRBJ1-2 gives the full variable domain: DSGVTQTPKHLITATGQRVTLRCSPRSGDLSVYWYQQSLDQGLQFLIQYYNGEERAKGNILERFSAQQFPDLHSELNLSSLELGDSALYFCASSVGGSAYGYTFGSGTRLTVV.

The chain uses TRBV5-1 and TRBJ2-3, with TRBD2 as a possible D gene (5 bases). CDR1 is SGHRS, CDR2 YFSETQ, per germline. Trimming cost V 5 bases and J 5 bases, with 21 bases left between them. The CDR3 totals 16 residues. The CDR3, as DNA: TGCGCCAGCAGGATGGTTTATGGCGGGCCCAAAGATACGCAGTATTTT. It translates to CASRMVYGGPKDTQYF.